Listed here are 27 T cell receptor beta chains from one sample, sequenced in a study of shared clonotypes between healthy human individuals. Produced via immunoSEQ multiplex PCR; TCRdb's table is partial and in-frame only. The sample carries 1,500,000 or so clones, around 97% recorded once. The sample comprised naive CD4+ T cells sorted from blood. Subset here: CD45RA+ positively selected. The source is a young man in good health.

This chain links TRBV7-4 with TRBJ1-1; possibly TRBD1 for D (5 bases). CDR1 is SGHVT, CDR2 SQSDAQ, per germline. Trimming left V 7 bases short and J 5 bases short, with 20 bases between. The CDR3 consists of 15 residues. The CDR3: CASTLGHRCRTEAFF. CDR3 in DNA: TGTGCCAGCACCCTAGGCCACAGGTGTCGGACTGAAGCTTTCTTT.

The gene calls are TRBV19 and TRBJ2-7, with D tentatively TRBD2 (6 bases). V was clipped by 5 bases and J by 6 bases, with 14 bases between them. Germline V gene data show CDR1 as LNHDA and CDR2 as SQIVND (reference sequence). The CDR3 consists of 13 residues. The CDR3: CASSDQGAGEQYF. CDR3 DNA: TGTGCCAGTAGTGATCAGGGAGCGGGCGAGCAGTACTTC.

In its sample, this clone was seen a few times. This CDR3 reads CASIGQANQPQHF. CDR3 DNA sequence: TGTGCCAGCATTGGACAGGCGAATCAGCCCCAGCATTTT. This chain links TRBV2 with TRBJ1-5; 7 bases fit TRBD1. Germline assignment: CDR1 SNHLY and CDR2 FYNNEI. CDR3 length: 13 residues. V lost 7 bases to trimming and J lost 4 bases; unmatched junction nucleotides: 4.

V usage is TRBV5-1 and J usage is TRBJ2-2; 7 nucleotides align to TRBD1. Germline trimming cut 3 bases from V and 3 bases from J; bases unmatched to any gene: 8. Germline CDR1 and CDR2: SGHRS and YFSETQ. The CDR3 contains 16 residues. The CDR3 sequence is CASSSGQVGYTGELFF. DNA of the CDR3: TGCGCCAGCAGCTCAGGACAGGTTGGTTACACCGGGGAGCTGTTTTTT.

CDR3 nucleotides: TGTGCCAGTAGTAAATATCAGGGACAGGGGGGAGGGAATGAGCAGTTCTTC. Amino acids: CASSKYQGQGGGNEQFF. This chain joins TRBV19 and TRBJ2-1; 11 nucleotides line up with TRBD1. After removal of 4 bases from V and 7 bases from J, the junction contained 12 bases not matched to a gene. In germline, CDR1 is LNHDA, CDR2 SQIVND (reference sequence). The CDR3 is made up of 17 amino acids.

The genes are TRBV29-1 and TRBJ2-1; the match to TRBD2 covers 12 bases. With 4 bases clipped from V and 10 bases from J, the junction kept 8 bases outside the gene matches. Germline V gene sequence: CDR1 SQVTM, CDR2 ANQGSEA. The CDR3 has 14 residues. Here the CDR3 reads CSVARSSGRDEQFF. The CDR3 nucleotides read TGCAGCGTTGCGCGGTCTAGCGGGAGGGACGAGCAGTTCTTC.

The rearrangement uses TRBV5-5 and TRBJ2-1; D may match TRBD1 or TRBD2 (5 bases each). The V end lost 4 bases, the J end lost 3 bases, and 17 bases lay between the germline ends. Germline CDR1 SGHKS, CDR2 YYEKEE (reference sequence). The CDR3 is made up of 16 amino acids. This CDR3 is CASSTGPSNFYNEQFF. CDR3 DNA sequence: TGTGCCAGCAGCACGGGACCCTCCAACTTCTACAATGAGCAGTTCTTC.

This clone was observed a single time. The identical CDR3 is also encoded by other nucleotide sequences in the sample. The rearrangement joins TRBV11-2 to TRBJ1-1; 8 bases fit TRBD1. V lost 3 bases to trimming and J lost 4 bases; unmatched junction nucleotides: 4. From germline, CDR1 is SGHAT and CDR2 FQNNGV. The CDR3 length is 14 residues. DNA for the CDR3: TGTGCCAGCAGCTTGGACAGGGCGGGCACTGAAGCTTTCTTT. Its translation is CASSLDRAGTEAFF.

This chain links TRBV10-2 with TRBJ2-7; 12 bases are a match to TRBD2. The CDR3 is 15 amino acids. Trimming removed 6 bases from V and 5 bases from J; junction bases left unmatched: 8. CDR1 and CDR2 (germline): WSHSY, SAAADI. This CDR3 is CASRTSGSWAHEQYF. The CDR3, as DNA: TGCGCCAGCAGGACTAGCGGGAGTTGGGCCCACGAGCAGTACTTC.

This chain joins TRBV10-1 and TRBJ2-1; no clear D. Germline V gene data show CDR1 as WNHNN and CDR2 as SYGVQD (reference sequence). V shed 0 bases and J shed 5 bases, with 5 bases lying between them. This CDR3 has 13 amino acids. CDR3 nucleotides: TGCGCCAGCAGTGAGTCTAGGAACAATGAGCAGTTCTTC. Protein: CASSESRNNEQFF.

The table lists this clone with a count of one. Other nucleotide sequences in the sample specify the same CDR3. The rearrangement joins TRBV19 to TRBJ2-7; tentatively, D is TRBD2 (7 bases). V lost 1 base, J lost 4 bases, and 11 bases lay in between. From germline, CDR1 is LNHDA and CDR2 SQIVND (reference sequence). CDR3 length: 14 residues. The CDR3 spells CASSIGRGAYEQYF. The CDR3 nucleotides read TGTGCCAGTAGTATAGGCCGGGGGGCGTACGAGCAGTACTTC.

The rearrangement uses TRBV25-1 and TRBJ2-3, with D perhaps matching TRBD1 or TRBD2 (5 bases each). CDR1 is MGHDK and CDR2 is SYGVNS in the germline V gene. Trimming removed 5 bases at V and 1 base at J, with 16 bases between. The CDR3 is 16 residues long. The CDR3 here is CASSIGAKLRTDTQYF. CDR3 DNA sequence: TGTGCCAGCAGTATCGGGGCAAAGCTACGCACAGATACGCAGTATTTT.

J is TRBJ1-1 and V is TRBV5-1; 9 bases line up with TRBD1. Germline-derived CDR1 and CDR2 are SGHRS and YFSETQ. The CDR3 is made up of 15 amino acids. The ends lost 4 bases at V and 3 bases at J; junction bases unmatched: 7. Here the CDR3 DNA reads TGCGCCAGCAGCCCCGGGACAGGGTGGCACACTGAAGCTTTCTTT. Amino acids: CASSPGTGWHTEAFF.

This sequence joins TRBV14 and TRBJ1-3, with D perhaps TRBD1 (5 bases). The CDR3 covers 15 residues. CDR1 is SGHDN and CDR2 is FVKESK in the germline V gene. Between the trimmed V and J ends, which lost 0 bases and 4 bases, there was a span of 10 bases. This CDR3 reads CASSQEGTVGNTIYF. The CDR3 region has the DNA TGTGCCAGCAGCCAAGAGGGGACGGTCGGAAACACCATATATTTT.

The chain carries TRBV5-1 and TRBJ2-5; 8 bases are shared with TRBD1. The V gene's germline CDR1 is SGHRS and CDR2 YFSETQ. V shed 1 base, J shed 4 bases, and the junction held 9 bases outside the gene matches. This CDR3 contains 16 residues. CDR3 nucleotides: TGCGCCAGCAGCTTGTCTCAGGCAGGGGGCATAGAGACCCAGTACTTC. Amino acids: CASSLSQAGGIETQYF.

This sequence joins TRBV9 and TRBJ1-5, with 8 bases that match TRBD1. J was trimmed by 6 bases and V by 3 bases; bases with no gene match: 8. Per germline, CDR1 SGDLS and CDR2 YYNGEE. The CDR3 runs 15 residues. Written as DNA, the CDR3 is TGTGCCAGCAGCGAGGAGGGACAGGCGAGTCAGCCCCAGCATTTT. It yields the protein CASSEEGQASQPQHF.

The rearrangement uses TRBV11-2 and TRBJ2-3; TRBD2 matches 14 bases. Germline V gene lookup returns CDR1 SGHAT and CDR2 FQNNGV. V dropped 5 bases and J dropped 1; count of bases not matched to a gene: 5. This CDR3 has 17 residues. The CDR3 loop is CASSTRLAGGGTDTQYF. Written as DNA, the CDR3 is TGTGCCAGCAGCACGCGACTAGCGGGAGGGGGCACAGATACGCAGTATTTT. The whole variable domain, remainder taken from reference TRBV11-2 and TRBJ2-3, is EAGVAQSPRYKIIEKRQSVAFWCNPISGHATLYWYQQILGQGPKLLIQFQNNGVVDDSQLPKDRFSAERLKGVDSTLKIQPAKLEDSAVYLCASSTRLAGGGTDTQYFGPGTRLTVL.

This rearrangement joins TRBV28 to TRBJ1-5; no clear D. Trimming stripped 4 bases from V and 2 bases from J, with 9 bases between. The CDR3 totals 14 residues. Germline lookup yields CDR1 MDHEN and CDR2 SYDVKM. Here the CDR3 reads CASSWGSGNQPQHF. In nucleotides, the CDR3 is TGTGCCAGCAGTTGGGGTTCCGGCAATCAGCCCCAGCATTTT. Full variable domain (outside the CDR3, taken from reference TRBV28 and TRBJ1-5): DVKVTQSSRYLVKRTGEKVFLECVQDMDHENMFWYRQDPGLGLRLIYFSYDVKMKEKGDIPEGYSVSREKKERFSLILESASTNQTSMYLCASSWGSGNQPQHFGDGTRLSIL.

CDR3 coding DNA: TGTGCCAGCAGCTTAAGCGCTACACGGTGGGCAGGCGAGCAGTACTTC. This sequence encodes CASSLSATRWAGEQYF. This sequence joins TRBV5-4 and TRBJ2-7, with D unclear. V shed 2 bases and J shed 6 bases, with 21 bases lying between them. The CDR3 sequence is 16 residues long. Per germline, CDR1 SGHNT and CDR2 YYREEE (reference sequence).

This clone was recorded once. This chain joins TRBV6-6 and TRBJ1-1, with TRBD1 matching 9 bases. V gave up 2 bases and J gave up 3 bases; unmatched junction bases: 1. CDR1 is MNHNY and CDR2 is SVGAGI in the germline V gene (reference sequence). The CDR3 covers 14 residues. The CDR3 loop reads CASSYRQGDTEAFF. In nucleotides, the CDR3 is TGTGCCAGCAGTTACCGACAGGGGGACACTGAAGCTTTCTTT.

This chain's CDR3 is CAWSPSRLNTGNTIYF. In DNA form, the CDR3 reads TGTGCCTGGAGCCCCTCCCGACTCAACACTGGAAACACCATATATTTT. The genes are TRBV30 and TRBJ1-3; no firm D call. Trimming took 3 bases from V and 2 from J, leaving 17 bases between them. CDR1 is GTSNPN, CDR2 SVGIG, per germline (reference sequence). The CDR3 contains 16 residues.

J is TRBJ1-5 and V is TRBV2; D is perhaps TRBD1 (6 bases). CDR3 length equals 14 residues. The germline V gene encodes CDR1 SNHLY and CDR2 FYNNEI. V was cut by 7 bases and J by 0 bases, with 10 bases left in between. CDR3 in amino acids: CASKGTLSNQPQHF. The CDR3 DNA sequence: TGTGCCAGCAAAGGGACACTTAGCAATCAGCCCCAGCATTTT.

The chain uses TRBV4-3 and TRBJ1-3; D remains ambiguous. This CDR3 contains 14 residues. From germline, CDR1 is LGHNA and CDR2 YSLEER. Trimming removed 4 bases from V and 3 bases from J, with 10 bases in between. The CDR3: CASSPSSGGNTIYF. The CDR3 nucleotides read TGCGCCAGCAGCCCTTCCAGCGGTGGAAACACCATATATTTT.

The chain is built from TRBV7-9 and TRBJ2-1; 10 bases map to TRBD2. The CDR3 loop spans 14 amino acids. J was trimmed by 10 bases and V by 5 bases; bases with no gene match: 8. CDR1 is SEHNR and CDR2 is FQNEAQ in the germline V gene (reference sequence). This CDR3 is CASSVHGTSDEQFF. CDR3 in DNA: TGTGCCAGCAGCGTACACGGGACTAGCGACGAGCAGTTCTTC.

The V and J genes are TRBV5-1 and TRBJ2-7; 7 positions match TRBD1. V was clipped by 1 base and J by 4 bases; unmatched bases: 11. The CDR3 length is 16 residues. CDR1 and CDR2 (germline): SGHRS, YFSETQ. CDR3 sequence (DNA): TGCGCCAGCAGCTTGACCGAGACAGGGACGGTATACGAGCAGTACTTC. Protein sequence: CASSLTETGTVYEQYF.

With regard to this clone: At one boundary the junction diverges from the germline segment, which might be a read error. The chain couples TRBV19 to TRBJ2-1; D unresolved. This CDR3 has 15 amino acids. CDR1 is LNHDA, CDR2 SQIVND, per germline (reference sequence). The CDR3 DNA sequence: TGTGCCAGTAGGATAGTGGGAACCTCCTACAATGAGCAGTTCTTC. Protein sequence: CASRIVGTSYNEQFF.

The rearrangement joins TRBV5-4 to TRBJ2-5; possibly TRBD1 for D (5 bases). V lost 7 bases, J lost 5 bases, and 12 bases lay in between. Germline V CDR1 and CDR2: SGHNT, YYREEE (reference sequence). The CDR3 is 12 residues long. Here the CDR3 DNA reads TGTGCCAGCGGATCAGGGTGGGAGACCCAGTACTTC. It specifies CASGSGWETQYF.